These T cell receptor beta chains were read from a single sample in a study of blood T cell repertoires in COVID-19. The data were produced by immunoSEQ multiplex PCR, yet TCRdb's version contains in-frame clones alone and is incomplete. The repertoire holds 35,000 to 50,000 clones, approximately 77% seen once, with 4.2% in the top ten. What was sequenced was peripheral blood. The source is an older woman with acute or convalescent COVID-19. Both conserved end residues are part of each CDR3. D genes are given only for firm matches. Not all rows give a size; the values are once, few, many and, for expanded clones, a class.

CDR3aa | CDR3nt | v_gene | len | abundance | j_gene | d_gene
CASSRTVMNTEAFF | TGTGCCAGCAGTCGAACAGTCATGAACACTGAAGCTTTCTTT | TRBV28 | 14 | NA | TRBJ1-1 | NA
CATSRKKWDNQETQYF | TGTGCCACCAGCAGAAAGAAATGGGACAACCAAGAGACCCAGTACTTC | TRBV15 | 16 | NA | TRBJ2-5 | NA
CASSAARASGYTF | TGTGCCAGCAGTGCGGCCAGGGCGAGTGGCTACACCTTC | TRBV2 | 13 | NA | TRBJ1-2 | NA
CASSQVRTSYGYTF | TGTGCCAGCAGCCAAGTCAGGACAAGCTATGGCTACACCTTC | TRBV3-1/TRBV3-2 | 14 | NA | TRBJ1-2 | NA
CASSSQGAGGHNEQFF | TGTGCCAGCAGTTCCCAAGGAGCGGGAGGGCACAATGAGCAGTTCTTC | TRBV28 | 16 | NA | TRBJ2-1 | TRBD2
CASRSQGGGYTF | TGTGCCAGCAGAAGCCAGGGAGGAGGCTACACCTTC | TRBV2 | 12 | NA | TRBJ1-2 | NA
CASSSRFTGAFYGYTF | TGTGCCAGCAGCTCAAGATTCACAGGGGCTTTCTATGGCTACACCTTC | TRBV3-1/TRBV3-2 | 16 | few | TRBJ1-2 | TRBD1
CASTTLGTANSPLHF | TGTGCCAGTACCACCCTCGGGACAGCTAATTCACCCCTCCACTTT | TRBV19 | 15 | NA | TRBJ1-6 | TRBD1
CASSLNSGTYEQYF | TGCGCCAGCAGCTTGAATTCGGGAACCTACGAGCAGTACTTC | TRBV5-1 | 14 | NA | TRBJ2-7 | NA
CASSFIGTGNTEAFF | TGTGCCAGCAGTTTCATCGGGACAGGGAACACTGAAGCTTTCTTT | TRBV28 | 15 | few | TRBJ1-1 | TRBD1
CATSRAGAPYQPQHF | TGTGCCACCAGCAGAGCTGGGGCCCCGTATCAGCCCCAGCATTTT | TRBV15 | 15 | NA | TRBJ1-5 | NA
CASSIPGLAGGSTDTQYF | TGTGCCAGCAGCATCCCGGGACTAGCGGGAGGGAGCACAGATACGCAGTATTTT | TRBV5-6 | 18 | NA | TRBJ2-3 | TRBD2
CASSLNSNEQFF | TGTGCCAGCAGTTTAAACAGCAATGAGCAGTTCTTC | TRBV28 | 12 | NA | TRBJ2-1 | NA
CASSPNSQGANVLTF | TGTGCCAGCTCACCAAACAGTCAAGGGGCCAACGTCCTGACTTTC | TRBV18 | 15 | NA | TRBJ2-6 | NA
CASSWGLAGTPSTDTQYF | TGTGCCAGCAGTTGGGGACTAGCGGGGACCCCTAGCACAGATACGCAGTATTTT | TRBV2 | 18 | few | TRBJ2-3 | TRBD2
CASSGVVGLAGVYEQYF | TGTGCCAGCAGTGGAGTTGTGGGACTAGCGGGAGTCTACGAGCAGTACTTC | TRBV6-1 | 17 | NA | TRBJ2-7 | TRBD2
CASSIDLAGDEQFF | TGTGCCAGTAGTATAGATCTAGCGGGAGATGAGCAGTTCTTC | TRBV19 | 14 | NA | TRBJ2-1 | TRBD2
CASSTGGVSGANVLTF | TGTGCCAGTAGTACCGGCGGCGTCTCTGGGGCCAACGTCCTGACTTTC | TRBV19 | 16 | few | TRBJ2-6 | NA
CASSVEGDSNYGYTF | TGTGCCAGCAGCGTAGAAGGAGACAGTAACTATGGCTACACCTTC | TRBV9 | 15 | once | TRBJ1-2 | NA
CASSYRTPNTEAFF | TGTGCCAGCAGTTACCGTACACCTAACACTGAAGCTTTCTTT | TRBV6-5 | 14 | NA | TRBJ1-1 | NA
CASSERASGRKETQYF | TGTGCCAGCAGCGAGAGGGCTAGCGGGAGGAAGGAGACCCAGTACTTC | TRBV9 | 16 | NA | TRBJ2-5 | TRBD2
CAWSVFETTGGQETQYF | TGTGCCTGGAGTGTATTCGAAACGACAGGGGGACAAGAGACCCAGTACTTC | TRBV30 | 17 | NA | TRBJ2-5 | TRBD1
CASSLRRENTGELFF | TGTGCCAGCAGCTTAAGGCGGGAGAACACCGGGGAGCTGTTTTTT | TRBV11-3 | 15 | few | TRBJ2-2 | NA
CAWTSGSYEQYF | TGTGCCTGGACTAGCGGGAGTTACGAGCAGTACTTC | TRBV30 | 12 | NA | TRBJ2-7 | TRBD2
CASSVQGMNTEAFF | TGCGCCAGCAGCGTACAGGGGATGAACACTGAAGCTTTCTTT | TRBV5-1 | 14 | NA | TRBJ1-1 | TRBD1
CASSQDGTKGTQYF | TGTGCCAGCAGCCAAGATGGGACAAAGGGGACCCAGTACTTC | TRBV3-1/TRBV3-2 | 14 | NA | TRBJ2-5 | NA
CASSSSGTSVGDTQYF | TGTGCCAGCAGCTCCTCCGGGACTAGCGTAGGAGATACGCAGTATTTT | TRBV7-3 | 16 | NA | TRBJ2-3 | TRBD2
CASSSPGEGLNEQFF | TGTGCCAGCAGTTCCCCGGGGGAGGGCCTCAATGAGCAGTTCTTC | TRBV6-6 | 15 | NA | TRBJ2-1 | TRBD2
CASSQQGDQPQHF | TGTGCCAGCTCCCAGCAGGGCGATCAGCCCCAGCATTTT | TRBV18 | 13 | NA | TRBJ1-5 | NA
CASSQAGTSGPSNEQFF | TGTGCCAGCAGCCAAGCCGGGACTAGCGGCCCGAGCAATGAGCAGTTCTTC | TRBV3-1/TRBV3-2 | 17 | NA | TRBJ2-1 | TRBD2
CASRRHEQFF | TGTGCCAGCAGGCGTCATGAGCAGTTCTTC | TRBV28 | 10 | few | TRBJ2-1 | NA
CASRAGTGNSPLHF | TGTGCCAGCAGGGCTGGGACAGGTAATTCACCCCTCCACTTT | TRBV2 | 14 | NA | TRBJ1-6 | TRBD1
CSVGDRGDNEQFF | TGCAGCGTTGGGGACAGGGGCGACAATGAGCAGTTCTTC | TRBV29-1 | 13 | once | TRBJ2-1 | TRBD1
CASSLVGRGANVLTF | TGTGCCAGCAGCTTAGTGGGCAGAGGGGCCAACGTCCTGACTTTC | TRBV7-8 | 15 | NA | TRBJ2-6 | NA
CAINRSPLRDRGNYGYTF | TGTGCCATCAATAGATCCCCTCTACGGGACAGGGGTAACTATGGCTACACCTTC | TRBV10-3 | 18 | NA | TRBJ1-2 | TRBD1
CASSQIVGPNYGYTF | TGTGCCAGCAGCCAAATTGTTGGCCCTAACTATGGCTACACCTTC | TRBV4-2 | 15 | once | TRBJ1-2 | NA
CASSLSGRAPYEQYF | TGTGCCAGCAGTTTAAGCGGGAGGGCCCCATACGAGCAGTACTTC | TRBV28 | 15 | NA | TRBJ2-7 | TRBD2
CASGRPGETQYF | TGTGCCAGCGGACGGCCAGGGGAGACCCAGTACTTC | TRBV2 | 12 | NA | TRBJ2-5 | NA
CASSLASGNLHEQFF | TGCGCCAGCAGCTTGGCAAGCGGGAACCTCCATGAGCAGTTCTTC | TRBV5-1 | 15 | NA | TRBJ2-1 | TRBD2
CASSPPPTSGNNEQFF | TGTGCCAGCTCACCACCGCCGACTAGCGGTAACAATGAGCAGTTCTTC | TRBV18 | 16 | NA | TRBJ2-1 | TRBD2
CASSSTSGTLGYTF | TGTGCCAGCAGTTCGACCTCAGGGACTTTAGGCTACACCTTC | TRBV27 | 14 | NA | TRBJ1-2 | NA